The T cell receptor beta chain described here comes from a study of blood T cell repertoires in COVID-19. Study-level background: Italy, Spain and the United States were the sources of the convalescent and acute COVID-19 samples. Nucleic acid was either cDNA or gDNA, and it came from T cells, B-cell-depleted T cells, or PBMCs.

The data were produced by immunoSEQ multiplex PCR, yet TCRdb's version contains in-frame clones alone and is incomplete. The repertoire has under 250,000 clones, approximately 88% of them found once; the top ten carry more than 5.5%. V was trimmed by 2 bases and J by 0 bases, leaving 7 bases between them. The germline gives CDR1 MNHNS, CDR2 SASEGT. The length of the CDR3 is 14 residues. This clonotype was obtained from a man in his sixties who had recovered from COVID-19. V gene TRBV6-1 combines with J gene TRBJ2-5, with D unclear. The sample was peripheral blood. This chain's CDR3 is CASSETVYQETQYF. In DNA form, the CDR3 reads TGTGCCAGCAGTGAAACGGTGTACCAAGAGACCCAGTACTTC.